The source of this T cell receptor (beta chain) is a study of blood T cell repertoires in COVID-19. In the study overall: COVID-19 samples, acute and convalescent, were from the United States, Italy and Spain. Sources were T cells, B-cell-depleted T cells, or PBMCs; the material itself was cDNA or gDNA.

Method: immunoSEQ multiplex PCR; TCRdb's copy keeps in-frame clones and lacks some. The sample consists of about 160,000 clones, 84% of them appearing once. Trimming shortened V by 5 bases and J by 3 bases, and 7 bases separated the two germline ends. The CDR3 runs to 12 residues. Sequenced: peripheral blood. The chain employs TRBV12-3 or TRBV12-4 and TRBJ1-1; maybe TRBD1 (5 bases). This TCR came from a man aged 35-49 years who had recovered from COVID-19. CDR3 loop: CASSQGDTEAFF. The CDR3 nucleotides read TGTGCCAGCAGTCAAGGGGACACTGAAGCTTTCTTT.